A single sample gave rise to the 29 T cell receptor beta chains below, sequenced in a study of OX40 agonist ivuxolimab in advanced cancers. Here immunoSEQ multiplex PCR was the method, and the copy in TCRdb shows in-frame clones only, minus some. The table shows tens of thousands of clones, with around four fifths occurring only once. This specimen consisted of CD4+ or CD8+ T cells sorted from blood, obtained in a trial of the OX40 agonist ivuxolimab. These receptors originate from an adult with an advanced solid tumor such as melanoma, head and neck, liver or kidney cancer.

Written as DNA, the CDR3 is TGCGCCAGCAGCCAAGACAGGCAGGGGGAGACCCAGTACTTC. Residues: CASSQDRQGETQYF. The genes are TRBV4-3 and TRBJ2-5; weak D call: TRBD1 (6 bases). V was clipped by 0 bases and J by 5 bases, with 10 bases between them. Germline V gives CDR1 LGHNA, CDR2 YSLEER. The CDR3 loop spans 14 amino acids.

The J gene is TRBJ1-4, the V gene TRBV4-3; 8 nucleotides align to TRBD1. The CDR3 contains 20 residues. V shed 2 bases and J 0 bases; nucleotides not matched to a gene: 14. Germline assignment: CDR1 LGHNA and CDR2 YSLEER. The CDR3 nucleotides read TGCGCCAGCAGCCAATGGACAGGGAGAAAACGCGTTGCAACTAATGAAAAACTGTTTTTT. Translating gives CASSQWTGRKRVATNEKLFF.

The rearrangement joins TRBV28 to TRBJ2-1; unclear D gene. The CDR3 contains 14 residues. The V gene lost 7 bases and the J gene lost 7 bases, with 17 bases spanning the gap. The germline CDR1 and CDR2 sequences are MDHEN and SYDVKM. CDR3 loop: CASIFGPDRNEQFF. CDR3 DNA: TGTGCCAGCATCTTCGGGCCCGATCGGAATGAGCAGTTCTTC.

This chain uses TRBV7-9 with TRBJ2-5; 10 bases agree with TRBD1. Trimming at V came to 2 bases and at J to 5 bases, leaving 8 bases not matched to a gene. CDR1 SEHNR and CDR2 FQNEAQ come from the germline V gene (reference sequence). This CDR3 has 16 amino acids. The CDR3 region is CASSLLGQGMFETQYF. CDR3 in DNA: TGTGCCAGCAGCTTACTGGGACAGGGGATGTTCGAGACCCAGTACTTC.

This sequence joins TRBV6-6 and TRBJ1-6; D perhaps matches TRBD1 (5 bases). CDR3 length: 12 residues. V lost 7 bases and J lost 11, with 12 bases in between. CDR1 is MNHNY, CDR2 SVGAGI, per germline (reference sequence). The CDR3 here is CASTTGPTPLHF. Written as DNA, the CDR3 is TGTGCCAGCACAACAGGACCTACACCCCTCCACTTT.

V gene TRBV7-8 combines with J gene TRBJ1-1, with D possibly matching TRBD1 (5 bases). Germline V lookup: CDR1 SGHVS, CDR2 FQNEAQ. This CDR3 is 15 amino acids long. The V end was cut by 3 bases, the J end by 5 bases, with 16 bases between. CDR3 nucleotide sequence: TGTGCCAGCAGCTTGGCCCTTTTAGGGGTTACTGAAGCTTTCTTT. It encodes CASSLALLGVTEAFF.

J is TRBJ1-1 and V is TRBV5-1; 7 bases agree with TRBD1. The J segment lost 4 bases and the V segment lost 5 bases, leaving 5 bases of the junction unmatched. Per germline, CDR1 SGHRS and CDR2 YFSETQ. This CDR3 region has 13 residues. For the CDR3, the DNA is TGCGCCAGCAGTTCGACAGGGTTCACTGAAGCTTTCTTT. Translated: CASSSTGFTEAFF.

The rearrangement uses TRBV7-9 and TRBJ1-3; possibly TRBD1 for D (5 bases). Germline loops: CDR1 SEHNR, CDR2 FQNEAQ (reference sequence). The CDR3 length is 14 residues. V lost 3 bases to trimming and J lost 3 bases, with 9 bases between them. The CDR3 loop reads CASSFGAGGNTIYF. The DNA for the CDR3 is TGTGCCAGCAGCTTCGGGGCAGGTGGAAACACCATATATTTT.

In this sample, this clone turned up once. The chain couples TRBV11-1 to TRBJ2-1, with D unclear. Germline assignment: CDR1 SGHAT and CDR2 FQDESV (reference sequence). This CDR3 region has 12 residues. V was clipped by 5 bases and J by 10 bases, with 12 bases between them. CDR3 protein: CASSGVWGEQFF. The DNA of the CDR3 is TGTGCCAGCAGCGGGGTTTGGGGAGAGCAGTTCTTC.

The CDR3 bases are TGTGCCTGTCCGCCGGGACAGGGCCCACAAGAAAAACTGTTTTTT. Translating it yields CACPPGQGPQEKLFF. The rearrangement uses TRBV30 and TRBJ1-4; 9 nucleotides line up with TRBD1. V trimming: 6 bases; J trimming: 8 bases; junction bases outside the gene matches: 13. Germline CDR1 GTSNPN, CDR2 SVGIG (reference sequence). This CDR3 comprises 15 residues. The full variable domain, its missing parts supplied by reference TRBV30 and TRBJ1-4, is SQTIHQWPATLVQPVGSPLSLECTVEGTSNPNLYWYRQAAGRGLQLLFYSVGIGQISSEVPQNLSASRPQDRQFILSSKKLLLSDSGFYLCACPPGQGPQEKLFFGSGTQLSVL.

The chain has TRBV27 and TRBJ2-3; TRBD1 matches 10 bases. V dropped 3 bases and J dropped 1; count of bases not matched to a gene: 10. This CDR3 spans 18 amino acids. The germline V gene has CDR1 MNHEY and CDR2 SMNVEV (reference sequence). CDR3 bases: TGTGCCAGCAGTTTCCTGCGGACAGGGGGGTATGGCACAGATACGCAGTATTTT. Encoded protein: CASSFLRTGGYGTDTQYF.

CDR3 bases: TGTGCCAGCAGCCAAGATTTGGCGGCAGGCTACACCTTC. This codes for CASSQDLAAGYTF. This chain links TRBV4-2 with TRBJ1-2; D is unclear. Germline V gene lookup returns CDR1 LGHNA and CDR2 YNFKEQ. CDR3 length equals 13 residues. Between the trimmed V and J ends, which lost 0 bases and 8 bases, there was a span of 10 bases.

A few counts support this clone. The chain joins TRBV10-3 to TRBJ2-1; no clear D gene. Trimming cost V 7 bases and J 0 bases, with 7 bases left between them. The CDR3 totals 13 residues. Germline-derived CDR1 and CDR2 are ENHRY and SYGVKD. CDR3 bases: TGTGCCATCACCCCAGACTCCTACAATGAGCAGTTCTTC. It translates to CAITPDSYNEQFF.

This rearrangement joins TRBV5-1 to TRBJ2-5, with D tentatively TRBD2 (6 bases). Trimming removed 9 bases at V and 4 bases at J, with 16 bases between. The CDR3 consists of 13 residues. Per germline, CDR1 SGHRS and CDR2 YFSETQ. The CDR3 loop is CATRATTRETQYF. CDR3 nucleotide sequence: TGCGCCACCAGGGCAACGACTAGAGAGACCCAGTACTTC.

This clone showed up just once. This chain joins TRBV28 and TRBJ1-2; TRBD1 matches 7 bases. The J segment lost 5 bases and the V segment lost 6 bases, leaving 6 bases of the junction unmatched. The CDR3 spans 13 residues. Germline lookup yields CDR1 MDHEN and CDR2 SYDVKM. The CDR3 spells CASRTGTAYGYTF. CDR3 in DNA: TGTGCCAGCAGAACCGGGACAGCTTATGGCTACACCTTC.

This clone has a single count. The V and J genes are TRBV28 and TRBJ1-5; D is possibly TRBD1 (5 bases). Deletions cut 10 bases from V and 6 bases from J, with 10 bases between. Germline values: CDR1 MDHEN, CDR2 SYDVKM. The CDR3 totals 11 residues. This chain's CDR3 is CATLRGQPQHF. In DNA, the CDR3 is TGTGCCACCCTGAGGGGTCAGCCCCAGCATTTT.

The chain joins TRBV6-5 to TRBJ1-1; D uncertain. Trimming removed 0 bases from V and 1 base from J, with 6 bases in between. Germline CDR1 is MNHEY and CDR2 is SVGAGI. This CDR3 is 14 amino acids long. The CDR3 here is CASSYSVQNTEAFF. Here the CDR3 DNA reads TGTGCCAGCAGTTACTCTGTCCAGAACACTGAAGCTTTCTTT.

This clone occurred a few times. CDR3 loop: CAISESVLASGNTIYF. The CDR3 region has the DNA TGTGCCATCAGTGAGTCTGTACTTGCCTCTGGAAACACCATATATTTT. The gene calls are TRBV10-3 and TRBJ1-3; no clear D gene. This CDR3 is built from 16 residues. The V gene lost 0 bases and the J gene lost 0 bases, with 9 bases spanning the gap. Looked up from germline, CDR1 is ENHRY and CDR2 is SYGVKD.

This clone appeared a single time. The V and J genes are TRBV7-2 and TRBJ2-3; perhaps D is TRBD1 or TRBD2 (5 bases each). V was pared by 5 bases and J by 0 bases, with 12 bases between. The CDR3 totals 15 residues. CDR1 and CDR2 (germline): SGHTA, FQGNSA. The CDR3 loop is CASSRDGPSTDTQYF. In DNA, the CDR3 is TGTGCCAGCAGCAGGGACGGTCCTAGCACAGATACGCAGTATTTT.

This chain joins TRBV19 and TRBJ2-7; TRBD1 agrees at 8 bases. V was pared by 10 bases and J by 2 bases, with 4 bases of the junction left unmatched. This CDR3 region has 12 residues. Per germline, CDR1 LNHDA and CDR2 SQIVND (reference sequence). CDR3 sequence: CATGQAAYEQYF. Written as DNA, the CDR3 is TGTGCCACGGGACAGGCCGCCTACGAGCAGTACTTC. Full variable domain (rest looked up from reference TRBV19 and TRBJ2-7): DGGITQSPKYLFRKEGQNVTLSCEQNLNHDAMYWYRQDPGQGLRLIYYSQIVNDFQKGDIAEGYSVSREKKESFPLTVTSAQKNPTAFYLCATGQAAYEQYFGPGTRLTVT.

This clone was detected only once. The DNA for the CDR3 is TGTGCCAGCAGCCCTCAGTATGGTGAGCAGTTCTTC. It codes for CASSPQYGEQFF. The V gene is TRBV9, the J gene TRBJ2-1, with unresolved D. CDR3 size: 12 residues. The V end was cut by 4 bases, the J end by 9 bases, with 11 bases between. Germline V CDR1 and CDR2: SGDLS, YYNGEE.

The J gene is TRBJ1-2, the V gene TRBV18; D perhaps matches TRBD1 (6 bases). Trimming cost V 2 bases and J 1 base, with 26 bases left between them. The CDR3 loop spans 20 amino acids. Germline CDR1 and CDR2: KGHSH and LQKENI. The CDR3 spells CASSPFSLLSNRVGNYGYTF. As DNA, the CDR3 is TGTGCCAGCTCACCATTCTCCCTGTTGTCTAACAGGGTCGGTAACTATGGCTACACCTTC.

This chain links TRBV4-2 with TRBJ2-4; 7 bases align to TRBD1. The V gene end was trimmed by 2 bases and the J gene end by 1 base; junction bases not matched to a gene: 14. CDR3 length: 19 residues. CDR1 is LGHNA, CDR2 YNFKEQ, per germline. The CDR3 spells CASSQPPDRWTAAKNIQYF. CDR3 nucleotides: TGTGCCAGCAGCCAACCCCCGGACAGGTGGACGGCGGCCAAAAACATTCAGTACTTC.

This clone occurred a few times. V is TRBV18 and J is TRBJ2-2, with TRBD2 matching over 8 bases. V lost 1 base to trimming and J lost 3 bases; unmatched junction nucleotides: 7. The CDR3 loop spans 17 amino acids. CDR1 and CDR2 (germline): KGHSH, LQKENI. CDR3 region: CASSPLLAGPDTGELFF. The CDR3 coding sequence is TGTGCCAGCTCACCACTCCTAGCGGGCCCAGACACCGGGGAGCTGTTTTTT.

In DNA, the CDR3 is TGTGCCAGCAGCTTAACGGGGGGGAGCCACACTGAAGCTTTCTTT. Protein product: CASSLTGGSHTEAFF. The chain is built from TRBV7-3 and TRBJ1-1; a possible D gene is TRBD1 (5 bases). CDR1 and CDR2 (germline): SGHTA, FQGTGA. This CDR3 spans 15 amino acids. V lost 0 bases, J lost 3 bases, and 11 bases lay in between. Variable domain in full (rest from reference TRBV7-3 and TRBJ1-1): GAGVSQTPSNKVTEKGKYVELRCDPISGHTALYWYRQSLGQGPEFLIYFQGTGAADDSGLPNDRFFAVRPEGSVSTLKIQRTERGDSAVYLCASSLTGGSHTEAFFGQGTRLTVV.

This chain uses TRBV6-5 with TRBJ2-5, with D perhaps TRBD2 (5 bases). Germline V gene data show CDR1 as MNHEY and CDR2 as SVGAGI. The CDR3 loop spans 12 amino acids. Trimming removed 8 bases at V and 4 bases at J, with 11 bases between. Here the CDR3 reads CASSPEGETQYF. Here the CDR3 DNA reads TGTGCCAGCTCCCCTGAGGGAGAGACCCAGTACTTC.

This chain joins TRBV27 and TRBJ1-1; D is unclear. This CDR3 region has 13 residues. V shed 5 bases and J shed 3 bases, with 10 bases lying between them. Germline-derived CDR1 and CDR2 are MNHEY and SMNVEV (reference sequence). The CDR3 DNA reads as TGTGCCAGCAGTAGGTCCCTGTACACTGAAGCTTTCTTT. This sequence encodes CASSRSLYTEAFF.

The genes are TRBV7-9 and TRBJ1-5, with 8 positions matching TRBD1. Per the germline V gene, CDR1 is SEHNR and CDR2 is FQNEAQ (reference sequence). The CDR3 has 15 amino acids. With 6 bases clipped from V and 6 bases from J, the junction kept 10 bases outside the gene matches. CDR3 sequence (DNA): TGTGCCAGCAGTTTCGCAGGGGGCGCGGGTCAGCCCCAGCATTTT. This codes for CASSFAGGAGQPQHF. The full variable domain, rest sourced from reference TRBV7-9 and TRBJ1-5, is DTGVSQNPRHKITKRGQNVTFRCDPISEHNRLYWYRQTLGQGPEFLTYFQNEAQLEKSRLLSDRFSAERPKGSFSTLEIQRTEQGDSAMYLCASSFAGGAGQPQHFGDGTRLSIL.

The chain uses TRBV5-6 and TRBJ1-6; no reliable D call. Trimming took off 2 bases at V and 0 bases at J, with 12 bases between the two ends. The CDR3 contains 17 residues. Germline assignment: CDR1 SGHDT and CDR2 YYEEEE. The CDR3, as DNA: TGTGCCAGCAGCTTTAGGGCAGGTAGCTCCTATAATTCACCCCTCCACTTT. Protein: CASSFRAGSSYNSPLHF.